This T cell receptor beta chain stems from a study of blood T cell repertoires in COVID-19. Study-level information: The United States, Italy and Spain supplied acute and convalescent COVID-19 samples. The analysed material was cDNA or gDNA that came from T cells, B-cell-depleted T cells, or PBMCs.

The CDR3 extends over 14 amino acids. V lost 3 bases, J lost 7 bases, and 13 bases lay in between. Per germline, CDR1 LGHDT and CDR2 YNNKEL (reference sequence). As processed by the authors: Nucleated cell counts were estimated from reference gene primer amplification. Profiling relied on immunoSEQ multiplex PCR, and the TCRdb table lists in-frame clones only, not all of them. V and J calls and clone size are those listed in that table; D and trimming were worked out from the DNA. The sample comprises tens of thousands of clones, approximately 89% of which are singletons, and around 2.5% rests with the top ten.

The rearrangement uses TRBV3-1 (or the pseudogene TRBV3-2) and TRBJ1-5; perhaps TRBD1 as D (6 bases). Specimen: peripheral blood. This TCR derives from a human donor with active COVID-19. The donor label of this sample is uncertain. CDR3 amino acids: CASSQAPGAQPQHF. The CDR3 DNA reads TGTGCCAGCAGCCAGGCCCCAGGGGCCCAGCCCCAGCATTTT.